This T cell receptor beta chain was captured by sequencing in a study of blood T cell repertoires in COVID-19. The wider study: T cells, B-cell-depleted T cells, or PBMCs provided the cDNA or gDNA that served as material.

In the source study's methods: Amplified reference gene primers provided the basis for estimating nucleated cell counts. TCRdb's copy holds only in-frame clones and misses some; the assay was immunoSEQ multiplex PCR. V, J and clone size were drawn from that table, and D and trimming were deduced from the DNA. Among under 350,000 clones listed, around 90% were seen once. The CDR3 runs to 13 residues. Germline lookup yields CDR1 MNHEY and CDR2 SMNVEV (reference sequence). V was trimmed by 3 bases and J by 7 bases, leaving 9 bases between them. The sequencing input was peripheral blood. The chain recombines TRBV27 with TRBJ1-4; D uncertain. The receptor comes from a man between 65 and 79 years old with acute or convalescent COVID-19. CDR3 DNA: TGTGCCAGCAGTTTCTCCAGAACTGAAAAACTGTTTTTT. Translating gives CASSFSRTEKLFF. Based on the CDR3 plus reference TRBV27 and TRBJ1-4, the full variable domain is EAQVTQNPRYLITVTGKKLTVTCSQNMNHEYMSWYRQDPGLGLRQIYYSMNVEVTDKGDVPEGYKVSRKEKRNFPLILESPSPNQTSLYFCASSFSRTEKLFFGSGTQLSVL.